This T cell receptor (beta chain) was recorded in a study of cytomegalovirus exposure and HLA in healthy donors. Study-wide context: An early data release held some 85 million unique TCRs from HLA-typed donors.

The PCR used 60 Vbeta and 13 Jbeta primers. Sequenced by immunoSEQ multiplex PCR; TCRdb stores in-frame clones only, minus some. The sample has 150,000 to 200,000 clones, roughly an eighth seen once. Findings and limits, study-wide: Reportedly, TCR beta sequences accurately predicted HLA-A and HLA-B alleles in most subjects. Trimming of TCR beta V- and J-genes showed a link, identified in a later analysis, to a missense DCLRE1C variant.

Germline loops: CDR1 LNHDA, CDR2 SQIVND (reference sequence). V shed 6 bases, J shed 4 bases, and the junction held 6 bases outside the gene matches. CDR3 length: 14 residues. Details on this clone: Its antigen remains unknown.

This sequence originates from a man aged 45-60 years in good health and CMV-seropositive. This chain uses TRBV19 with TRBJ1-2; TRBD1 agrees at 9 bases. The sequencing sample was made of PBMCs. The CDR3 reads CASSMTGGPYGYTF. CDR3 sequence (DNA): TGTGCCAGTAGCATGACAGGGGGACCCTATGGCTACACCTTC.